This record covers a single TCR beta chain. Its antigen is not known. Each donor was healthy, and each was a bone marrow donor. The sample originates from a study of cytomegalovirus exposure and HLA in healthy donors. Whole-study findings and limits: In a later analysis, TCR beta V- and J-gene trimming was associated with a missense DCLRE1C variant.

PCR primers comprised 60 Vbeta and 13 Jbeta primers. Methods used by the authors: In a later analysis, 80 million or so unique TCR beta chains included roughly 11 million shared by two or more donors. Generated by immunoSEQ multiplex PCR, the TCRdb table keeps only in-frame clones and is missing some. V, J and clone size derive from that table, while D and trimming were established from the DNA sequence. Among roughly 170,000 clones, approximately 88% were seen once, and the ten largest hold under 1.1%. Germline lookup yields CDR1 LGHNA and CDR2 YSLEER. This CDR3 has 16 residues. V was cut by 3 bases and J by 5 bases, with 17 bases left in between.

Sequencing was performed on PBMCs. The sequence was obtained from a man younger than 45 in good health and CMV-seronegative. This rearrangement joins TRBV4-3 to TRBJ2-1; tentative D call: TRBD2 (6 bases). The CDR3 here is CASSQASDGGHNEQFF. CDR3 DNA: TGCGCCAGCAGCCAGGCTTCTGACGGGGGACACAATGAGCAGTTCTTC.